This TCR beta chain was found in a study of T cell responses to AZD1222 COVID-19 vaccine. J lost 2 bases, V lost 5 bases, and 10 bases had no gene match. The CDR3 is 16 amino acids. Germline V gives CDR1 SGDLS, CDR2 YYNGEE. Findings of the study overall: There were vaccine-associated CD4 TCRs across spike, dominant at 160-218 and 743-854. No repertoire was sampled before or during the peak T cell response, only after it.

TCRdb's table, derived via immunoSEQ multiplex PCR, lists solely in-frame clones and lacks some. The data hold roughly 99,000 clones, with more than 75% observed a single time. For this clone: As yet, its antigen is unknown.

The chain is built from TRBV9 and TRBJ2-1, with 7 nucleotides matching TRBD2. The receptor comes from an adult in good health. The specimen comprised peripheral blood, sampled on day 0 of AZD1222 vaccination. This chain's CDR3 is CASSGEGAGTYNEQFF. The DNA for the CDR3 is TGTGCCAGCAGTGGGGAGGGTGCGGGCACCTACAATGAGCAGTTCTTC.